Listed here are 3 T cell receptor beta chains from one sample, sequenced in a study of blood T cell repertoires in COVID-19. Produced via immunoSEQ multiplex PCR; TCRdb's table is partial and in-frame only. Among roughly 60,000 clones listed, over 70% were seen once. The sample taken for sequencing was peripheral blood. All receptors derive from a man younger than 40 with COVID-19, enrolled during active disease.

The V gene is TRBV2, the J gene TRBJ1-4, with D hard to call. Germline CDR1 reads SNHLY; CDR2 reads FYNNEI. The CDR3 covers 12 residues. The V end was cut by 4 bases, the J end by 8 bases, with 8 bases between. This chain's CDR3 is CASSVGREKLFF. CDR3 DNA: TGTGCCAGCAGTGTAGGGAGGGAAAAACTGTTTTTT.

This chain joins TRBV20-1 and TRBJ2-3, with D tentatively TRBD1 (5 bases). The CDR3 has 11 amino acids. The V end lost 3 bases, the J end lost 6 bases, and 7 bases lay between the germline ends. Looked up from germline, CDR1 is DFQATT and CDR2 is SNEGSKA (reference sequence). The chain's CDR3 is CSARTVDTQYF. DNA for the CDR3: TGCAGTGCTAGGACAGTGGATACGCAGTATTTT.

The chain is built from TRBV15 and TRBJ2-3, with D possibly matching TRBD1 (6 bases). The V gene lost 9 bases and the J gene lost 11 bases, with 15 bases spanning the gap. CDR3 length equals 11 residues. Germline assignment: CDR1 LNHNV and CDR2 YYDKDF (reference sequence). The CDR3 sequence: CATINQGWQYF. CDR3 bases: TGTGCCACAATCAACCAGGGGTGGCAGTATTTT.